These T cell receptor beta chains were read from a single sample in a study of blood T cell repertoires in COVID-19. TCRdb's copy holds only in-frame clones and misses some; the assay was immunoSEQ multiplex PCR. The table includes 62,000 or so clones, roughly 80% detected once. The specimen sequenced was peripheral blood. Receptors were obtained from a man aged 55 to 70 with COVID-19, enrolled during active disease. Both conserved end residues are part of each CDR3. D genes are given only for firm matches. Rows give clone size only sometimes, using once, few, many, or a class for an expanded clone.

CDR3 length,D gene,clone size,V gene,J gene,CDR3 protein,CDR3 DNA
14,TRBD2,.,TRBV7-2,TRBJ2-3,CASSSQGLAGTQYF,TGTGCCAGCAGCTCTCAAGGACTAGCGGGTACGCAGTATTTT
15,.,once,TRBV5-6,TRBJ1-4,CASSLAAGRNEKLFF,TGTGCCAGCAGCTTGGCGGCGGGCCGGAATGAAAAACTGTTTTTT
12,.,.,TRBV5-4,TRBJ2-2,CASSPRGGELFF,TGTGCCAGCAGTCCGCGGGGCGGGGAGCTGTTTTTT
14,TRBD1,.,TRBV10-3,TRBJ2-7,CAISAGTGGYEQYF,TGTGCCATCAGCGCCGGGACAGGGGGCTACGAGCAGTACTTC
16,.,few,TRBV29-1,TRBJ2-3,CSAAGGRGVVTDTQYF,TGCAGCGCAGCTGGGGGCAGGGGGGTGGTCACAGATACGCAGTATTTT
15,.,.,TRBV3-1/TRBV3-2,TRBJ1-3,CASSRRGSSGNTIYF,TGTGCCAGCAGCCGTCGGGGAAGTTCTGGAAACACCATATATTTT
17,TRBD1,.,TRBV27,TRBJ1-5,CASSSGQGAYSNQPQHF,TGTGCCAGCAGTTCGGGACAGGGTGCCTATAGCAATCAGCCCCAGCATTTT
15,TRBD1,.,TRBV10-3,TRBJ2-7,CAISGKLGTGHEQYF,TGTGCCATCAGCGGAAAGCTGGGGACAGGCCACGAGCAGTACTTC
14,TRBD1,.,TRBV19,TRBJ1-1,CASSFRQGDTEAFF,TGTGCCAGTAGTTTCCGACAGGGAGACACTGAAGCTTTCTTT
14,.,.,TRBV6-5,TRBJ1-3,CASSVRSSGNTIYF,TGTGCCAGCAGCGTGCGATCCTCTGGAAACACCATATATTTT
14,.,.,TRBV6-5,TRBJ2-5,CASSPFSGQETQYF,TGTGCCAGCAGCCCCTTTAGCGGACAAGAGACCCAGTACTTC
13,TRBD1,many,TRBV19,TRBJ1-1,CASSQTGRTEAFF,TGTGCCAGTAGCCAGACAGGGAGGACTGAAGCTTTCTTT
15,TRBD2,few,TRBV2,TRBJ2-2,CASSHRTSNTGELFF,TGTGCCAGCAGCCACAGGACTAGCAACACCGGGGAGCTGTTTTTT
15,.,.,TRBV7-2,TRBJ2-2,CASSLAGHLTGELFF,TGTGCCAGCAGCTTAGCGGGGCATCTCACCGGGGAGCTGTTTTTT
16,TRBD1,.,TRBV18,TRBJ1-1,CASSRLLTGANTEAFF,TGTGCCAGCTCACGATTATTGACAGGGGCGAACACTGAAGCTTTCTTT
15,TRBD1,.,TRBV9,TRBJ2-7,CASSVGLDRGHEQYF,TGTGCCAGCAGCGTCGGCTTGGACAGGGGGCACGAGCAGTACTTC
17,TRBD2,.,TRBV2,TRBJ2-2,CASSVPVAGVGTGELFF,TGTGCCAGCAGTGTGCCTGTTGCGGGAGTAGGCACCGGGGAGCTGTTTTTT
14,TRBD2,.,TRBV5-1,TRBJ2-3,CASSREANLDTQYF,TGCGCCAGCAGCCGGGAGGCTAATCTGGATACGCAGTATTTT
14,.,many,TRBV6-5,TRBJ1-5,CASNGGYSNQPQHF,TGTGCCAGCAACGGAGGGTATAGCAATCAGCCCCAGCATTTT
13,.,.,TRBV5-1,TRBJ1-2,CASSPMGGRGYTF,TGCGCCAGCAGCCCCATGGGGGGGCGGGGCTACACCTTC
14,TRBD1,.,TRBV7-9,TRBJ2-5,CASSLRQGMETQYF,TGTGCCAGCAGCCTGAGACAGGGTATGGAGACCCAGTACTTC
14,.,.,TRBV11-3,TRBJ2-3,CASSLNRLEDTQYF,TGTGCCAGCAGCTTAAACAGGTTGGAAGATACGCAGTATTTT
17,TRBD2,few,TRBV5-6,TRBJ2-7,CASTSRLAGGLRYEQYF,TGTGCCAGCACCTCCCGACTAGCGGGGGGGCTAAGGTACGAGCAGTACTTC
13,.,.,TRBV2,TRBJ2-7,CASRTTPNYEQYF,TGTGCCAGCCGGACTACCCCTAACTACGAGCAGTACTTC
20,TRBD2,.,TRBV14,TRBJ2-7,CASSQGSRTEGLAETYEQYF,TGTGCCAGCAGCCAAGGCAGTCGGACAGAAGGACTAGCGGAAACCTACGAGCAGTACTTC
12,TRBD1,.,TRBV6-1,TRBJ1-2,CAIGDREKGYTF,TGTGCCATCGGTGACAGGGAAAAGGGCTACACCTTC
15,.,.,TRBV18,TRBJ1-5,CASSPDWRGNQPQHF,TGTGCCAGCTCTCCTGACTGGCGAGGCAATCAGCCCCAGCATTTT
13,.,.,TRBV5-1,TRBJ1-2,CASSLDGNYGYTF,TGCGCCAGCAGCCTGGACGGGAACTATGGCTACACCTTC
16,TRBD2,.,TRBV7-9,TRBJ2-2,CASSLEAGGITGELFF,TGTGCCAGCAGCTTAGAAGCGGGAGGCATCACCGGGGAGCTGTTTTTT
16,.,.,TRBV18,TRBJ1-5,CASSPAGAGSNQPQHF,TGTGCCAGCTCACCTGCGGGGGCGGGGAGCAATCAGCCCCAGCATTTT
13,.,.,TRBV10-1,TRBJ1-5,CASIPGSNQPQHF,TGCGCCAGCATCCCAGGAAGCAATCAGCCCCAGCATTTT
16,.,.,TRBV6-1,TRBJ2-7,CASSERLEDSSYEQYF,TGTGCCAGCAGTGAACGGCTAGAAGACAGCTCCTACGAGCAGTACTTC
13,.,.,TRBV5-6,TRBJ1-6,CASSLDPNSPLHF,TGTGCCAGCAGCTTGGATCCGAATTCACCCCTCCACTTT
14,TRBD1,.,TRBV11-3,TRBJ2-5,CASSGTGGGQTQYF,TGTGCCAGCAGCGGGACAGGGGGCGGACAGACCCAGTACTTC
15,TRBD1,.,TRBV5-1,TRBJ2-2,CASSRQGLDTGELFF,TGCGCCAGCAGCCGACAGGGGTTGGACACCGGGGAGCTGTTTTTT
14,.,once,TRBV5-1,TRBJ2-5,CASSLGGMGETQYF,TGCGCCAGCAGCTTGGGAGGGATGGGTGAGACCCAGTACTTC
14,TRBD1,few,TRBV7-2,TRBJ1-2,CASSSPGQVYGYTF,TGTGCCAGCTCTTCCCCGGGACAGGTCTATGGCTACACCTTC
13,.,few,TRBV28,TRBJ1-5,CASRPMVGQPQHF,TGTGCCAGCAGGCCTATGGTCGGTCAGCCCCAGCATTTT
16,.,once,TRBV3-1/TRBV3-2,TRBJ2-2,CASSPWRAANTGELFF,TGTGCCAGCAGCCCATGGAGGGCTGCGAACACCGGGGAGCTGTTTTTT